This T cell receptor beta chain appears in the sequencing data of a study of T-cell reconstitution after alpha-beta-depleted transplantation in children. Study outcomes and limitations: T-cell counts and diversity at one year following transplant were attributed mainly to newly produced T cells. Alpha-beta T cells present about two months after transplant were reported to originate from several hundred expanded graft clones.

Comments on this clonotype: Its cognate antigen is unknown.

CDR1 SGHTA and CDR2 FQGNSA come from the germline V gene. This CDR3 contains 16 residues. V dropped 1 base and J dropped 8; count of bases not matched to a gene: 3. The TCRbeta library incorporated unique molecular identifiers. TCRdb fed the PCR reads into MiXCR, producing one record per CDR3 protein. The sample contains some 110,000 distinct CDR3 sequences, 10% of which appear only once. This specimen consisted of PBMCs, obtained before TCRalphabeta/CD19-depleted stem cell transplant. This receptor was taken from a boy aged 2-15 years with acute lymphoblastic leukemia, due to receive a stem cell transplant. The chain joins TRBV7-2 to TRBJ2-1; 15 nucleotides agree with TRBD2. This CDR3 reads CASSLDGLAGGDEQFF. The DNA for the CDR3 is TGTGCCAGCAGCTTAGATGGACTAGCGGGAGGGGATGAGCAGTTCTTC. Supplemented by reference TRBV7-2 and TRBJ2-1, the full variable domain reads GAGVSQSPSNKVTEKGKDVELRCDPISGHTALYWYRQSLGQGLEFLIYFQGNSAPDKSGLPSDRFSAERTGGSVSTLTIQRTQQEDSAVYLCASSLDGLAGGDEQFFGPGTRLTVL.